This T cell receptor (beta chain) was captured by sequencing in a study of cytomegalovirus exposure and HLA in healthy donors. Across the whole study: Most genotyped donors, around four fifths of 300 to 400, had Caucasian-associated genetic ancestry.

From germline, CDR1 is MNHEY and CDR2 SVGAGI. This CDR3 spans 15 amino acids. V was shortened by 2 bases and J by 1 base, with 12 bases between the two germline ends. PCR used 60 Vbeta primers and 13 Jbeta primers. Only in-frame clones appear in the TCRdb table, and some are missing; sequencing was by immunoSEQ multiplex PCR. The table includes under 200,000 clones, about 76% detected once. The chain has TRBV6-5 and TRBJ2-7; a possible D gene is TRBD2 (6 bases). The receptor was isolated from a woman between 40 and 50 years old in good health and CMV-seropositive. Sample: PBMCs. The CDR3 DNA reads TGTGCCAGCAGTTACGGGCGGGGTGCTTCCTACGAGCAGTACTTC. It translates to CASSYGRGASYEQYF.